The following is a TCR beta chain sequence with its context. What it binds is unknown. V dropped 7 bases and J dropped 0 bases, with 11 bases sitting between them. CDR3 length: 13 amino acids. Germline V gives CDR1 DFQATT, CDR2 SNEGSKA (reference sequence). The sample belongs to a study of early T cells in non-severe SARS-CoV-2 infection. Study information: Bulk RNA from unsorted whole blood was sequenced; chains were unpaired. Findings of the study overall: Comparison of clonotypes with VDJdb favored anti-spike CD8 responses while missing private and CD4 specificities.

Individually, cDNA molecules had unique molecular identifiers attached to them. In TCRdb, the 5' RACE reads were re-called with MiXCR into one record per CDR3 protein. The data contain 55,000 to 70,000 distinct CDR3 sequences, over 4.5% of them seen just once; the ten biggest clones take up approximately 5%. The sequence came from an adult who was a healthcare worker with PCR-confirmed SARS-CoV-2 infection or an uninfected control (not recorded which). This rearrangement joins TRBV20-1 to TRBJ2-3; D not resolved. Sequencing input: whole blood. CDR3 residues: CSGGPISTDTQYF. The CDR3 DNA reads TGCAGTGGAGGACCCATTAGCACAGATACGCAGTATTTT.